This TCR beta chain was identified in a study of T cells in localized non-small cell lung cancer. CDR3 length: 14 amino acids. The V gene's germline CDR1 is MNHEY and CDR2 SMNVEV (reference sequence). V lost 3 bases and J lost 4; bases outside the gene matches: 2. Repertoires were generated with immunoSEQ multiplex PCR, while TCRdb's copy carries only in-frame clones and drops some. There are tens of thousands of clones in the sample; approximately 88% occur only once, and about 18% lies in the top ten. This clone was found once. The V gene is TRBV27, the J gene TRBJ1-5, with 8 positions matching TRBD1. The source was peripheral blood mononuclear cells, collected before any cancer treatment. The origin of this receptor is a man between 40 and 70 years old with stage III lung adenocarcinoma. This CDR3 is CASSFDRGNQPQHF. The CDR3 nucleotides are TGTGCCAGCAGTTTCGACAGGGGTAATCAGCCCCAGCATTTT.